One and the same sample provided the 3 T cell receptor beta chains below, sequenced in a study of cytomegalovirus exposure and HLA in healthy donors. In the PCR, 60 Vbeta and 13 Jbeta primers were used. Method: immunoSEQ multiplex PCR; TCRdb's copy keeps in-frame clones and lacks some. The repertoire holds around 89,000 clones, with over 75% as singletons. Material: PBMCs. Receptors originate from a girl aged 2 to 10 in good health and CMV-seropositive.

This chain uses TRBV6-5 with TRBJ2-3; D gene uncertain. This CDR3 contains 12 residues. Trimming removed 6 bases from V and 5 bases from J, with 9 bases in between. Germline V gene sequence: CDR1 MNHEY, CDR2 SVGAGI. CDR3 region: CASSRSLDTQYF. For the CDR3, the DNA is TGTGCCAGCAGCCGGAGTCTAGATACGCAGTATTTT.

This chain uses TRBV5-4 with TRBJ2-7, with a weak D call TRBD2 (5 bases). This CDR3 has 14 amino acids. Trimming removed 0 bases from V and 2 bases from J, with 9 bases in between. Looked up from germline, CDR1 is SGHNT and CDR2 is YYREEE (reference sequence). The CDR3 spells CASSLDPGTYEQYF. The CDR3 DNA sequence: TGTGCCAGCAGCTTGGATCCGGGGACCTACGAGCAGTACTTC.

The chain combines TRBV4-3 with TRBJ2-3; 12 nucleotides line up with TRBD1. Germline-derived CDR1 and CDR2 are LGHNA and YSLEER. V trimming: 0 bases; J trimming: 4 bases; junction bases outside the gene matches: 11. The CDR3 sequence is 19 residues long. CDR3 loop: CASSQESFFGTGGADTQYF. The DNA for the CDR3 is TGCGCCAGCAGCCAAGAGTCTTTCTTCGGGACAGGGGGCGCAGATACGCAGTATTTT.